This entry features one TCR beta chain sequence. Its antigen is not yet known. Per-base qualities were not stored, and no clone one base away is much larger. The entry originates in a study of blood T cell repertoires in COVID-19 (TCRdb year 2020). Turning to the overall study: The collaborator samples originated in the United States, Italy and Spain and spanned the acute and convalescent phases of COVID-19. The material from the prospective study consisted of cDNA or gDNA derived from T cells, B-cell-depleted T cells, or PBMCs. The samples were drawn from the first 160 participants of the ongoing ImmuneRACE study and from 1,254 subjects provided by 6 global collaborators. Deeply sampled blood TCRbeta repertoires from subjects exposed to, actively infected with, or recovered from COVID-19 were included in the dataset. The repertoires were released in a freely available public database intended as a resource for research on the immune response to SARS-CoV-2. HLA class I and class II types, where available, came from metadata supplied by the sample provider rather than from assay-based typing. Sample metadata almost always included a de-identified subject ID, COVID-19 status, age in years and sex.

The immunoSEQ Assay, a bias-controlled multiplex PCR, was used to amplify TCRbeta CDR3 regions from genomic DNA. The authors' pipeline ran thus. The number of nucleated cells in each sample was estimated from the amplification of reference gene primers within the assay. Sequence reads were collapsed and filtered to measure the absolute abundance of every unique TCRbeta CDR3 rearrangement. For each sample, productive Simpson clonality was calculated by taking the square root of Simpson's diversity index across productive rearrangements. The immuneACCESS repertoire file appears here via TCRdb, limited to in-frame rearrangements. These files lack a portion of the clones; in checked studies, under half of the deficit traces to unresolved V genes, and the cause of the others is not known. The V and J calls and the clone size are those of that table, but D and trimming were determined from the DNA. In this sample the table shows about 340,000 clones, 75% to 90% of which occur a single time. Of the sample, 7.1% falls within the top ten clones.

Trimming removed 5 bases from V and 4 bases from J; the gene matches leave 10 bases unexplained. The germline V gene (reference sequence) provides CDR1 SEHNR and CDR2 FQNEAQ. The CDR3 starts with the cysteine, ends with the phenylalanine, and has 15 residues. The only DNA kept is the CDR3, 45 bases in frame from the first base. Findings and caveats that apply to the study as a whole: The amount of clinical and demographic metadata varied by source and participant and was provided uncurated.

One collaborating source in Seattle enrolled patients while the patients were actively infected and followed the patients over time throughout the course of disease. The collaborating institutions used their own protocols to collect whole blood in K2EDTA tubes. For TCRbeta analysis, collaborators shipped samples in one of three forms: frozen whole blood, isolated PBMCs, or DNA extracted from either of those sample types. Sequenced material: peripheral blood. The clonotype originates from a woman in her sixties or seventies with COVID-19, enrolled during active disease. The chain is made from TRBV7-9 and TRBJ1-2; 7 central nucleotides agree with TRBD1. The CDR3 region: CASSREGALGYGYTF. The DNA is TGTGCCAGCAGCAGAGAGGGGGCGCTTGGCTATGGCTACACCTTC.